This passage covers 14 T cell receptor beta chains from one sample sequenced in a study of T-cell reconstitution after alpha-beta-depleted transplantation in children. Researchers prepared the TCRbeta library using unique molecular identifiers, the study reports. TCRdb called the PCR reads again in MiXCR, with one record for every CDR3 protein. The sample holds 490,000 or so distinct CDR3 sequences, roughly 10% seen once. This specimen consisted of PBMCs, obtained before TCRalphabeta/CD19-depleted stem cell transplant. All receptors come from a child aged 2-15 years with inherited bone marrow failure, due to receive a stem cell transplant.

This clonotype was observed at least ten times. The chain recombines TRBV12-5 with TRBJ2-5, with 10 bases matching TRBD1. This CDR3 has 14 residues. Germline CDR1 LGHNT, CDR2 FRNRAP. V lost 6 bases, J lost 2 bases, and 3 bases stayed unmatched. The chain's CDR3 is CASGTGQGQETQYF. CDR3 coding DNA: TGTGCTAGTGGAACGGGACAGGGGCAAGAGACCCAGTACTTC.

Comments on this clonotype: A much larger clonotype is one base distant, so this may be a read error. The chain uses TRBV27 and TRBJ1-5; no clear D gene. This CDR3 spans 13 amino acids. Germline loops: CDR1 MNHEY, CDR2 SMNVEV (reference sequence). In DNA form, the CDR3 reads TGTGCCAGCAGTTTCTTAGTCAATCAGCCCCGGCATTTT. Its translation: CASSFLVNQPRHF.

In its sample, this clonotype was seen a few times. V usage is TRBV5-5 and J usage is TRBJ2-3; possible D gene TRBD2, 6 bases. Deletions cut 4 bases from V and 0 bases from J, with 12 bases between. This CDR3 is 15 amino acids long. Per germline, CDR1 SGHKS and CDR2 YYEKEE (reference sequence). CDR3 sequence: CASSTGLSSTDTQYF. CDR3 nucleotide sequence: TGTGCCAGCAGCACCGGACTATCTAGCACAGATACGCAGTATTTT.

Comment on this clonotype: Possible read error: a much larger clone is one base away. V and J are TRBV15 and TRBJ2-7, with 7 nucleotides matching TRBD2. There are 17 residues in the CDR3. V shed 0 bases and J 0 bases; nucleotides not matched to a gene: 8. Germline-derived CDR1 and CDR2 are LNHNV and YYDKDF (reference sequence). The CDR3 reads CATSRDPGSGISYEQYF. CDR3 bases: TGTGCCACCAGCAGAGACCCCGGAAGCGGGATCTCCTACGAGCAGTACTTC. Using reference TRBV15 and TRBJ2-7 for the parts outside the CDR3, the full variable domain is DAMVIQNPRYQVTQFGKPVTLSCSQTLNHNVMYWYQQKSSQAPKLLFHYYDKDFNNEADTPDNFQSRRPNTSFCFLDIRSPGLGDTAMYLCATSRDPGSGISYEQYFGPGTRLTVT.

This clonotype has a count of ten or more. The chain couples TRBV12-3 or TRBV12-4 to TRBJ2-6, with 9 bases that match TRBD1. The ends lost 6 bases at V and 0 bases at J; junction bases unmatched: 6. The CDR3 has 17 amino acids. The CDR3 DNA is TGTGCCAGCAGGGGACAGGGTATTTCCTCTGGGGCCAACGTCCTGACTTTC. This encodes CASRGQGISSGANVLTF.

The gene calls are TRBV12-3 or TRBV12-4 and TRBJ1-3; weak D call: TRBD1 (5 bases). There are 15 residues in the CDR3. Trimming left V 3 bases short and J 9 bases short, with 18 bases between. In DNA form, the CDR3 reads TGTGCCAGCAGTTTTCGGTCTTCTGGCGGGGGCACCATATATTTT. Protein sequence: CASSFRSSGGGTIYF.

This rearrangement joins TRBV25-1 to TRBJ2-5; D is unclear. Trimming left V 1 base short and J 2 bases short, with 8 bases between. CDR3 length equals 14 residues. Germline assignment: CDR1 MGHDK and CDR2 SYGVNS. The CDR3 here is CASSEFGRQETQYF. The DNA for the CDR3 is TGTGCCAGCAGTGAATTTGGACGGCAAGAGACCCAGTACTTC.

Concerning this clonotype itself: This may be a read error, as it is one base from a much larger clone. V and J are TRBV6-5 and TRBJ1-2; D call uncertain. CDR1 is MNHEY, CDR2 SVGAGI, per germline. This CDR3 has 13 amino acids. V shed 4 bases and J shed 6 bases, with 12 bases lying between them. In nucleotides, the CDR3 is TGTGCCAGCAGTTGCTCGTCACTGGATGGCTACACCTTC. Its translation: CASSCSSLDGYTF.

This clonotype has just a few counts. This chain links TRBV7-2 with TRBJ1-1; perhaps TRBD1 as D (6 bases). CDR1 is SGHTA, CDR2 FQGNSA, per germline. V lost 0 bases to trimming and J lost 1 base, with 15 bases between them. The CDR3 totals 17 residues. The CDR3: CASSLARGQGKNTEAFF. The CDR3 nucleotides are TGTGCCAGCAGCTTAGCTCGGGGGCAGGGGAAGAACACTGAAGCTTTCTTT.

V is TRBV6-4 and J is TRBJ2-6; 7 nucleotides match TRBD2. CDR1 and CDR2 (germline): MRHNA, SNTAGT. The CDR3 totals 21 residues. Trimming took 5 bases from V and 0 from J; bases not matched to a gene: 19. The CDR3 is CASSLPLGRGRLASGANVLTF. CDR3 sequence (DNA): TGTGCCAGCAGTCTCCCTTTGGGACGGGGTAGACTAGCCTCTGGGGCCAACGTCCTGACTTTC.

This clonotype was seen ten or more times. The rearrangement links TRBV4-3 to TRBJ2-3; maybe TRBD1 (6 bases). V lost 3 bases and J lost 2, with 24 bases in between. The CDR3 totals 19 residues. The germline V gene encodes CDR1 LGHNA and CDR2 YSLEER. The CDR3 region has the DNA TGCGCCAGCAGCCAGAGTTCTTACCGGGACAACAGATTCACAGATACGCAGTATTTT. This translates into CASSQSSYRDNRFTDTQYF.

This clonotype was found many times. The J gene is TRBJ2-2, the V gene TRBV4-3; 9 bases fit TRBD2. This CDR3 region has 16 residues. Trimming cost V 3 bases and J 4 bases; bases outside gene matches: 6. CDR1 is LGHNA and CDR2 is YSLEER in the germline V gene. CDR3 loop: CASSQPTSGPTGELFF. The DNA of the CDR3 is TGCGCCAGCAGCCAGCCCACTAGCGGGCCCACCGGGGAGCTGTTTTTT.

The J gene is TRBJ2-3, the V gene TRBV19; 8 nucleotides agree with TRBD2. This CDR3 has 11 amino acids. From germline, CDR1 is LNHDA and CDR2 SQIVND (reference sequence). After removal of 5 bases from V and 14 bases from J, the junction contained 6 bases not matched to a gene. DNA for the CDR3: TGTGCCAGTAGTCCGGGACTAGTACTGTATTTT. It yields the protein CASSPGLVLYF.

This clonotype was counted ten times or more. The chain uses TRBV20-1 and TRBJ2-7; D is unclear. The CDR3 has 13 residues. V shed 2 bases and J shed 1 base, with 9 bases lying between them. Germline V gene lookup returns CDR1 DFQATT and CDR2 SNEGSKA (reference sequence). CDR3 sequence reads: CSARRQVSYEQYF. The CDR3 DNA sequence: TGCAGTGCTAGAAGGCAGGTGTCCTACGAGCAGTACTTC.